The clone carrying this T cell receptor beta chain was recorded at least ten times. No antigen is known for it. This sample is part of a study of spatial heterogeneity in lung cancer. Background on the study: Compared with alpha-chain sequences, beta-chain sequences were consistently detected in greater numbers. Counts of TCR transcripts in tumor regions tracked strongly with a T cell module score that came from matched bulk RNA-seq. Regarding the study as a whole: Counts of expanded intratumoral alpha and beta TCRs tracked tumor mutation counts.

As for time point: sample taken at primary tumor resection. Researchers sequenced whole RNA taken from tumor, nontumor lung or frozen PBMC without sorting. This CDR3 spans 15 amino acids. CDR1 is LGHNA, CDR2 YSLEER, per germline. V shed 3 bases, J shed 0 bases, and the junction held 5 bases outside the gene matches. Individually, TCR cDNA molecules were each labelled with a unique molecular identifier. One entry per CDR3 protein, called by TCRdb with MiXCR from the 5' RACE reads. The sample yields about 12,000 distinct CDR3 sequences, 5.1% seen once. Sample: lung tumor tissue, taken at surgery. The V gene is TRBV4-3, the J gene TRBJ2-7; 7 bases agree with TRBD1. The receptor's source is a male donor with early-stage non-small cell lung cancer. CDR3 DNA: TGCGCCAGCAGCCAGGGTTGGACAGGCTCCTACGAGCAGTACTTC. It codes for CASSQGWTGSYEQYF.